The sequence of this T cell receptor (beta chain) was determined in a study of blood T cell repertoires in COVID-19. The germline V and J ends were trimmed by 3 bases and 4 bases, with 12 bases remaining between them. The length of the CDR3 is 14 residues. Per germline, CDR1 GTSNPN and CDR2 SVGIG (reference sequence). Some clones are missing from TCRdb's copy, which holds only in-frame ones; the method was immunoSEQ multiplex PCR. The sample contains about 200,000 clones, approximately 82% of which appear only once. Sequences were obtained from peripheral blood. The rearrangement links TRBV30 to TRBJ2-2; possible D gene TRBD1, 7 bases. This clonotype was obtained from a woman in her 50s with acute or convalescent COVID-19. The CDR3 nucleotides read TGTGCCTGGAGCAACAGGGGACTCACCGGGGAGCTGTTTTTT. This codes for CAWSNRGLTGELFF. The full variable domain, rest sourced from reference TRBV30 and TRBJ2-2, is SQTIHQWPATLVQPVGSPLSLECTVEGTSNPNLYWYRQAAGRGLQLLFYSVGIGQISSEVPQNLSASRPQDRQFILSSKKLLLSDSGFYLCAWSNRGLTGELFFGEGSRLTVL.